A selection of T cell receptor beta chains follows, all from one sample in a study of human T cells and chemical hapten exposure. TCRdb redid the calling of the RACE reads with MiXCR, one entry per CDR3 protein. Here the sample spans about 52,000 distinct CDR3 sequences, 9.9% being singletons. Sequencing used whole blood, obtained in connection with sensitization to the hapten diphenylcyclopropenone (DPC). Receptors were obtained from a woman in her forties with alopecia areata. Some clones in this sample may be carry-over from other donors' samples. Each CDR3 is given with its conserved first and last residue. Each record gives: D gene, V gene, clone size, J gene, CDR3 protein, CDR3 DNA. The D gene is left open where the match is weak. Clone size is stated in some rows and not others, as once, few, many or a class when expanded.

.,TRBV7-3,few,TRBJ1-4,CASSLPPRRDANEKLFF,TGTGCCAGCAGCTTGCCCCCAAGGCGGGATGCTAATGAAAAACTGTTTTTT
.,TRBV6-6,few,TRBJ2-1,CASSPQGYFNEQFF,TGTGCCAGCAGCCCCCAAGGATATTTCAATGAGCAGTTCTTC
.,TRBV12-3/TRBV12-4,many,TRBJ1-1,CASSKDLVNTEAFF,TGTGCCAGCAGTAAGGATCTTGTGAACACTGAAGCTTTCTTT
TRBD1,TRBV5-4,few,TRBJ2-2,CASSPRDRGLSNTGELFF,TGTGCCAGCAGCCCCCGGGACAGGGGTCTCTCGAACACCGGGGAGCTGTTTTTT
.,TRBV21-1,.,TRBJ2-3,CASSKVEGGLPSGGPDTQYF,TGTGCCAGCAGCAAAGTTGAGGGGGGGCTCCCTAGCGGTGGCCCAGATACGCAGTATTTT
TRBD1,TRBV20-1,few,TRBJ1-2,CSAPGNRGDYGYTF,TGCAGTGCTCCGGGGAACAGGGGCGACTATGGCTACACCTTC
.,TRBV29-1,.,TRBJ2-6,CSVVGSSGANVLTF,TGCAGCGTTGTTGGGTCCTCTGGGGCCAACGTCCTGACTTTC
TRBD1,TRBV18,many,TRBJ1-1,CASSRDSDMNTEAFF,TGTGCCAGCTCACGGGACAGCGATATGAACACTGAAGCTTTCTTT
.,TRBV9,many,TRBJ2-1,CASSVDLRDEQFF,TGTGCCAGCAGCGTAGACCTGAGGGATGAGCAGTTCTTC
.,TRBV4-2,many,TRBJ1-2,CASSPPRGDYGYTF,TGTGCCAGCAGCCCTCCCCGGGGGGACTATGGCTACACCTTC
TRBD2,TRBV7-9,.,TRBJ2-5,CASSLDIAGGPQETQYF,TGTGCCAGCAGCTTAGATATTGCGGGGGGCCCCCAAGAGACCCAGTACTTC